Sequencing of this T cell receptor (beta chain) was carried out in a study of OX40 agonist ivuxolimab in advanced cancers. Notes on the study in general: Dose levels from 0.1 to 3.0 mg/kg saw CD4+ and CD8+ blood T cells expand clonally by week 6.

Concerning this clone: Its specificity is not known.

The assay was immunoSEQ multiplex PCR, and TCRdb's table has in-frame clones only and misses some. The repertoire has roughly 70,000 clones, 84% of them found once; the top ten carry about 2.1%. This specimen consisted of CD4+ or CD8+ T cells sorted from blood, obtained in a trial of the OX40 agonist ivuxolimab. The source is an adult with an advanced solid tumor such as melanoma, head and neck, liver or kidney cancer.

Here the CDR3 DNA reads TGTGCCAGTAGTACACCTAGGACAGATACGCAGTATTTT. This gives the protein CASSTPRTDTQYF. J is TRBJ2-3 and V is TRBV19, with D uncertain. V lost 4 bases to trimming and J lost 3 bases, with 8 bases between them. In germline, CDR1 is LNHDA, CDR2 SQIVND (reference sequence). This CDR3 is 13 amino acids long.